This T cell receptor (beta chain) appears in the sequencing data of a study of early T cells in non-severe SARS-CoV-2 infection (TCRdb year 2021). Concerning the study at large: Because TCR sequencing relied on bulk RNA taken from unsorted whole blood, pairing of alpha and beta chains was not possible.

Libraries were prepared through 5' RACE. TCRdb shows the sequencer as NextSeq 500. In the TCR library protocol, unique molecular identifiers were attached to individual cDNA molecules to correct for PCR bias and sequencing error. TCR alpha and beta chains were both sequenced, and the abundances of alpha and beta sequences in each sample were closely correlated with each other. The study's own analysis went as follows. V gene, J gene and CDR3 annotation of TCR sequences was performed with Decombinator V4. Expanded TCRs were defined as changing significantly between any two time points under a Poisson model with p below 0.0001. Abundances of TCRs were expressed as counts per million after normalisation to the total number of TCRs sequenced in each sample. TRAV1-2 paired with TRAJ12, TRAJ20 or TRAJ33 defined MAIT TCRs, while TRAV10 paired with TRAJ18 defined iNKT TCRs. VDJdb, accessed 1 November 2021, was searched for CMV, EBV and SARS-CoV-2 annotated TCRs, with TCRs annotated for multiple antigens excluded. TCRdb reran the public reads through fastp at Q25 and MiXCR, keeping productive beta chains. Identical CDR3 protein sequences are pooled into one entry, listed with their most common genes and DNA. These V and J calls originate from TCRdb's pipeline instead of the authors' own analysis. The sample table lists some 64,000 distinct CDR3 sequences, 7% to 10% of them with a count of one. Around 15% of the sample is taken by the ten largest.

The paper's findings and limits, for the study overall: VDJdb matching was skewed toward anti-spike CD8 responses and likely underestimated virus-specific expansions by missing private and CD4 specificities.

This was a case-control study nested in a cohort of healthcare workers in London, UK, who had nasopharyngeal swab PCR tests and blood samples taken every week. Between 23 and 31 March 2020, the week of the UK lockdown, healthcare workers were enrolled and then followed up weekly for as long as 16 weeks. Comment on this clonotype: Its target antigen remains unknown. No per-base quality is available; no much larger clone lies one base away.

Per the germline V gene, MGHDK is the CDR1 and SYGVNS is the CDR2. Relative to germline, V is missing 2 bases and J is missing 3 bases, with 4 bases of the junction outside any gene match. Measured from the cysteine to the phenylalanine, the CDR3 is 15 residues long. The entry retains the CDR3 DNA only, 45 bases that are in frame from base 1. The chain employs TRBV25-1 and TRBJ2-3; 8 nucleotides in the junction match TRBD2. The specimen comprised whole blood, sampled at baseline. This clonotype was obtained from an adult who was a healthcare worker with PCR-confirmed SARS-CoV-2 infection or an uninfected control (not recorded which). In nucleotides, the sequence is TGTGCCAGCAGTGAAGGTAGCGGGACGACAGATACGCAGTATTTT. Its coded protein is CASSEGSGTTDTQYF.